These T cell receptor beta chains were read from a single sample in a study of response to subunit inactivated influenza vaccine. TCRdb ran MiXCR on the RT-PCR reads and lists one entry per CDR3 protein. The table records about 650,000 distinct CDR3 sequences, 15% to 18% of them present only once. The specimen was PBMCs from blood, collected about 13 days after vaccination. These receptors all stem from a man aged 45 to 65 who received an inactivated influenza vaccine. Each CDR3 is given with its conserved first and last residue. D genes are given only for firm matches. Size is stated for part of the rows, as once, few or many counts, or as a class when the clone is expanded.

-,TRBJ2-7,-,TRBV5-5,TGTGCCAGCAGCTTTTCTAGAGAACAATCGGGGGAGCAGTACTTC,CASSFSREQSGEQYF
few,TRBJ2-1,TRBD2,TRBV20-1,TGCAGTGCTAGGAGGACTAGCGGGGGGCAGTTCTTC,CSARRTSGGQFF
-,TRBJ2-7,-,TRBV4-3,TGCGCCAGCAGCCAAGAGATTAGTACCCGGATTAGCTCCTACGAGCAGTACTTC,CASSQEISTRISSYEQYF
-,TRBJ2-3,TRBD2,TRBV5-1,TGCGCCAGCAGCGTCGCGGGAGCAACAGATACGCAGTATTTT,CASSVAGATDTQYF
few,TRBJ2-5,-,TRBV5-1,TGCGCCAGGAAAGACTCTAGCGCAATATACCAAGAGACCCAGTACTTC,CARKDSSAIYQETQYF
few,TRBJ2-5,TRBD2,TRBV7-2,TGTGCCAGCAGCCTGCCGGGGCTAGCGGGGAGACAAGAGACCCAGTACTTC,CASSLPGLAGRQETQYF
many,TRBJ2-1,TRBD1,TRBV28,TGTGCCAGCAGTTTTCCAGGGGGCTACAATGAGCAGTTCTTC,CASSFPGGYNEQFF
few,TRBJ2-7,TRBD2,TRBV12-3/TRBV12-4,TGTGCCAGCAGTCGCCCCAGTAGCGGGAGATCTCGAGCCGAGCAGTACTTC,CASSRPSSGRSRAEQYF
-,TRBJ1-5,TRBD1,TRBV5-1,TGCGCCAGCAGCCCCAGGGGACAGGGAAATGAGCCCCAGCATTTT,CASSPRGQGNEPQHF
-,TRBJ2-1,-,TRBV7-2,TGTGCCAGCAGCTTTGGGAGTAGCGGCTACAATGAGCAGTTCTTC,CASSFGSSGYNEQFF
many,TRBJ2-5,-,TRBV5-1,TGCGCCAGCAGCTTGGGAAAAGAGACCCAGTACTTC,CASSLGKETQYF
-,TRBJ2-3,TRBD2,TRBV5-8,TGTGCCAGCAGCTTTGGTAGCGGGGGGGCAGATACGCAGTATTTT,CASSFGSGGADTQYF
few,TRBJ1-4,TRBD1,TRBV28,TGTGCCACCCAGGGGGCGTTAAGTGAAAAACTGTTTTTT,CATQGALSEKLFF
-,TRBJ2-7,TRBD2,TRBV9,TGTGCCAGCAGCGTAGACTCTAGCGGGGACTACGAGCAGTACTTC,CASSVDSSGDYEQYF
-,TRBJ1-1,-,TRBV9,TGTGCCAGCAGCCCAAGAGGCTCGAGGAGTGAAGCTTTCTTT,CASSPRGSRSEAFF
many,TRBJ2-1,TRBD2,TRBV20-1,TGCAGTGCTAGGGGACTAGCGGGATACAATGAGCAGTTCTTC,CSARGLAGYNEQFF
-,TRBJ2-7,-,TRBV20-1,TGCAGTGCTACGCGCCCAGAGTACTACGAGCAGTACTTC,CSATRPEYYEQYF
-,TRBJ2-2,-,TRBV5-5,TGTGCCAGCAGCTTGATGGTGGACACCGGGGAGCTGTTTTTT,CASSLMVDTGELFF
few,TRBJ2-3,-,TRBV20-1,TGCAGTGCTAAAGTTCCAATTGGCACAGATACGCAGTATTTT,CSAKVPIGTDTQYF
many,TRBJ1-5,-,TRBV28,TGTGCCAGCCAAGGGTCAGGTATAATTATGAGCAATCAGCCCCAGCATTTT,CASQGSGIIMSNQPQHF
few,TRBJ1-5,-,TRBV5-5,TGTGCCAGCAGCTTGGCTATCCCCGGAGGCAATCAGCCCCAGCATTTT,CASSLAIPGGNQPQHF
few,TRBJ1-5,-,TRBV20-1,TGCAGTGCTAGAGATCCTTGGACACGCAATCAGCCCCAGCATTTT,CSARDPWTRNQPQHF
-,TRBJ2-7,-,TRBV15,TGTGCCACCAGCCTGGACAGGGGGCAAACCCTAGCGGGAGTGCTCTCCTACGAGCAGTACTTC,CATSLDRGQTLAGVLSYEQYF
-,TRBJ2-1,TRBD2,TRBV27,TGTGCCAGCAGGTCCACTAGCGGGGGCTACAGGAGCTCCTACAATGAGCAGTTCTTC,CASRSTSGGYRSSYNEQFF
few,TRBJ2-1,TRBD2,TRBV20-1,TGCAGTGCTATACTCCCTAGCGGGAGGAATGAGCAGTTCTTC,CSAILPSGRNEQFF
many,TRBJ2-1,TRBD1,TRBV27,TGTGCCAGCATGTCATGGGACAGCGTTGCCTATGAGCAGTTCTTC,CASMSWDSVAYEQFF
-,TRBJ1-5,-,TRBV6-1,TGTGCCAGCAGTGAACTTAGGGGAAGCAATCAGCCCCAGCATTTT,CASSELRGSNQPQHF
few,TRBJ2-3,-,TRBV4-3,TGCGCCAGCAGCCAGCCCCCTTTCGGGCGGGGGCTCACAGATACGCAGTATTTT,CASSQPPFGRGLTDTQYF
few,TRBJ2-3,-,TRBV27,TGTGCCAGCAGTGCCCTCCGGGTGGGCACAGATACGCAGTATTTT,CASSALRVGTDTQYF
-,TRBJ2-7,-,TRBV4-3,TGCGCCAGCAGCCCAGATGCTATCTACCGGTACGAGCAGTACTTC,CASSPDAIYRYEQYF
few,TRBJ2-7,-,TRBV20-1,TGCAGTGCTACCCTAGCTGAGGAATCCGAGCAGTACTTC,CSATLAEESEQYF
-,TRBJ2-7,TRBD2,TRBV7-9,TGTGCCAGCAGCTCCATAGCGGGAGGGAGCTCCTACGAGCAGTACTTC,CASSSIAGGSSYEQYF
many,TRBJ1-5,TRBD1,TRBV5-5,TGTGCCAGCAGCTTGGAGGACAGGGGGCATCAGCCCCAGCATTTT,CASSLEDRGHQPQHF
-,TRBJ2-2,-,TRBV6-1,TGTGCCAGCAGTCCCGGACCGCCCGCGAACACCGGGGAGCTGTTTTTT,CASSPGPPANTGELFF
-,TRBJ2-2,TRBD1,TRBV6-1,TGTGCCAGCAGTGCCGGCCAGGGGGTTTACACCGGGGAGCTGTTTTTT,CASSAGQGVYTGELFF
-,TRBJ2-1,-,TRBV5-1,TGCGCCAGCAGCTTGGCTGGGGGCGGTCAGAATGAGCAGTTCTTC,CASSLAGGGQNEQFF
few,TRBJ2-7,TRBD1,TRBV19,TGTGCCAGTAGTATTGGACAGGGGCTCGAGCAGTACTTC,CASSIGQGLEQYF
few,TRBJ2-1,-,TRBV19,TGTGCCAGTAGTATCCCGGGCTACAGCTCCTACAATGAGCAGTTCTTC,CASSIPGYSSYNEQFF
-,TRBJ2-1,-,TRBV7-9,TGTGCCAGCAGCTTAGCTTCCGGGCCTAAGGAGTTCTTC,CASSLASGPKEFF
few,TRBJ1-4,-,TRBV7-9,TGTGCCAGCAGCTCGGGTGGGGGGAGAACTAATGAAAAACTGTTTTTT,CASSSGGGRTNEKLFF
-,TRBJ2-2,-,TRBV12-3/TRBV12-4,TGTGCCAGCAGCACAGGACACGCAAAGGGGACCGGGGAGCTGTTTTTT,CASSTGHAKGTGELFF